The next 26 T cell receptor beta chains were all read from a single sample in a study of read filtering for tumor transcriptome and immune sequencing. Molecular barcoded adaptors covering alpha/delta and beta/gamma chains were used on around 370 ng RNA. TCRdb redid the calling of the reads with MiXCR, one entry per CDR3 protein. This table has about 54,000 distinct CDR3 sequences, roughly 12% appearing once. Sequencing was done on a sample of a population of CD138-negative cells sorted from bone marrow. The receptors shown here come from a donor at least 40 years old with multiple myeloma.

This clonotype was picked up many times. The CDR3 coding sequence is TGCGCCAGCAGCTTCGCACAGGGGGCAAGTGAAAAACTGTTTTTT. As protein: CASSFAQGASEKLFF. The V gene is TRBV5-1, the J gene TRBJ1-4; 9 nucleotides align to TRBD1. V gave up 2 bases and J gave up 7 bases; unmatched junction bases: 6. Germline CDR1 SGHRS, CDR2 YFSETQ. The CDR3 loop spans 15 amino acids.

The sample holds many counts of this clonotype. The chain recombines TRBV7-3 with TRBJ1-6, with D unresolved. Between the trimmed V and J ends, which lost 5 bases and 4 bases, there was a span of 12 bases. Looked up from germline, CDR1 is SGHTA and CDR2 is FQGTGA. CDR3 length equals 15 residues. Here the CDR3 reads CASSESRRYNSPLHF. Written as DNA, the CDR3 is TGTGCCAGCAGCGAAAGCAGGAGGTATAATTCACCCCTCCACTTT.

This clonotype was seen at least ten times. This chain uses TRBV11-2 with TRBJ2-5, with 8 positions matching TRBD2. Trimming at V came to 2 bases and at J to 1 base, leaving 3 bases not matched to a gene. The CDR3 runs 15 residues. The germline V gene has CDR1 SGHAT and CDR2 FQNNGV. The CDR3 is CASSLTSGSQETQYF. Here the CDR3 DNA reads TGTGCCAGCAGCTTAACTAGCGGATCCCAAGAGACCCAGTACTTC.

On this clonotype: Relative to the germline gene, one junction end is altered; a read error may explain this. The DNA for the CDR3 is TGTGCCAGCGGCTTTAGGACCATTGAGCGGTTCTTC. This codes for CASGFRTIERFF. The chain couples TRBV11-2 to TRBJ2-1, with D uncertain. Germline CDR1 reads SGHAT; CDR2 reads FQNNGV. The CDR3 totals 12 residues.

This clonotype came up many times. The gene calls are TRBV25-1 and TRBJ1-1; D is perhaps TRBD1 (5 bases). Germline loops: CDR1 MGHDK, CDR2 SYGVNS. This CDR3 spans 14 amino acids. Trimming shortened V by 6 bases and J by 0 bases, and 11 bases separated the two germline ends. The CDR3 region is CASRWDGLNTEAFF. The DNA for the CDR3 is TGTGCCAGCAGATGGGACGGATTGAACACTGAAGCTTTCTTT. The variable domain in full, completed from reference TRBV25-1 and TRBJ1-1, reads EADIYQTPRYLVIGTGKKITLECSQTMGHDKMYWYQQDPGMELHLIHYSYGVNSTEKGDLSSESTVSRIRTEHFPLTLESARPSHTSQYLCASRWDGLNTEAFFGQGTRLTVV.

This clonotype was detected ten times or more. CDR3 in DNA: TGTGCCAGCGGGAGGGACAGGGGGCTGGATCAGCCCCAGCATTTT. Protein: CASGRDRGLDQPQHF. The chain has TRBV6-1 and TRBJ1-5; 12 positions agree with TRBD1. Trimming removed 8 bases from V and 5 bases from J; junction bases left unmatched: 7. The germline V gene encodes CDR1 MNHNS and CDR2 SASEGT. CDR3 size: 15 residues.

Concerning this clonotype itself: This may stem from a read error, because a much larger clone lies one nucleotide away. The chain couples TRBV12-3 or TRBV12-4 to TRBJ2-3, with D possibly matching TRBD2 (5 bases). The length of the CDR3 is 14 residues. CDR3 in DNA: TGTGCCGGCAGTTTACCCCACGGGGCAGATACGCAGTATTTT. Amino acids: CAGSLPHGADTQYF.

Concerning this clonotype itself: A read error may be the cause here, since a much bigger clone is one base away. The rearrangement joins TRBV6-1 to TRBJ2-3; D is undetermined. With 6 bases removed from V and 5 bases from J, the gap between germline ends came to 3 bases. Germline CDR1 is MNHNS and CDR2 is SASEGT. The CDR3 totals 10 residues. CDR3 residues: CASRQDTQYF. In nucleotides, the CDR3 is TGTGCCAGCAGGCAAGATACGCAGTATTTT.

The chain couples TRBV28 to TRBJ1-3; D ambiguous. The CDR3 contains 15 residues. V gave up 1 base and J gave up 0 bases, with 7 bases separating them. Germline CDR1 and CDR2: MDHEN and SYDVKM. The CDR3 sequence: CASSLLSHSGNTIYF. The CDR3 nucleotides are TGTGCCAGCAGTTTATTGTCCCACTCTGGAAACACCATATATTTT.

This clonotype appeared a single time. The junction differs from germline at one of its ends, possibly a read error. The chain links TRBV28 to TRBJ2-2, with D possibly matching TRBD2 (5 bases). The germline CDR1 and CDR2 sequences are MDHEN and SYDVKM. The CDR3 totals 15 residues. The CDR3 region has the DNA TGTGCCAGCAGTTTAGTACAAGGTTTAACCGGGGAGCTGTTATTT. It yields the protein CASSLVQGLTGELLF.

This clonotype was counted many times. V usage is TRBV20-1 and J usage is TRBJ1-1, with D possibly TRBD1 on 6 matching bases. The CDR3 runs 14 residues. Trimming took 2 bases from V and 4 from J, leaving 14 bases between them. Germline-derived CDR1 and CDR2 are DFQATT and SNEGSKA (reference sequence). CDR3 nucleotides: TGCAGTGCTAGATCCGGGGGCGCCGTCACTGAAGCTTTCTTT. This gives the protein CSARSGGAVTEAFF.

This clonotype appeared a few times. This rearrangement joins TRBV5-4 to TRBJ1-1; D is perhaps TRBD1 (6 bases). The CDR3 consists of 14 residues. V was trimmed by 0 bases and J by 8 bases, leaving 14 bases between them. Germline CDR1 and CDR2: SGHNT and YYREEE (reference sequence). CDR3 coding DNA: TGTGCCAGCAGCTTGGCGTTATCAGGGGCCGAAGCTTTCTTT. The encoded protein is CASSLALSGAEAFF.

This clonotype has more than one count but fewer than ten. The chain is built from TRBV11-2 and TRBJ2-7; a weak D match, TRBD2 (5 bases). The CDR3 consists of 12 residues. From germline, CDR1 is SGHAT and CDR2 FQNNGV. V was trimmed by 5 bases and J by 6 bases, leaving 11 bases between them. This CDR3 is CASSLWRAEQYF. In DNA, the CDR3 is TGTGCCAGCAGCCTATGGCGGGCCGAGCAGTACTTC.

This clonotype is large within its sample. The J gene is TRBJ2-1, the V gene TRBV7-6; possibly TRBD1 or TRBD2 for D (5 bases each). CDR3 length: 11 amino acids. Germline-derived CDR1 and CDR2 are SGHVS and FNYEAQ. Trimming left V 5 bases short and J 10 bases short, with 9 bases between. The CDR3 bases are TGTGCCAGCAGCGGGGGTCACGAGCAGTTCTTC. Translating gives CASSGGHEQFF.

This chain connects TRBV28 to TRBJ1-2; TRBD1 aligns across 8 bases. V gave up 7 bases and J gave up 3 bases; unmatched junction bases: 7. Germline V CDR1 and CDR2: MDHEN, SYDVKM. The CDR3 is 14 residues long. The CDR3 reads CASTKTGDYYGYTF. Here the CDR3 DNA reads TGTGCCAGCACTAAGACAGGGGACTACTATGGCTACACCTTC.

CDR3 sequence reads: CASSPGGGGGDTQYF. In nucleotides, the CDR3 is TGTGCCAGCTCACCCGGAGGGGGCGGAGGAGATACGCAGTATTTT. The chain is built from TRBV18 and TRBJ2-3, with TRBD1 as a possible D gene (7 bases). V was shortened by 3 bases and J by 5 bases, with 15 bases between the two germline ends. The CDR3 sequence is 15 residues long. The germline CDR1 and CDR2 sequences are KGHSH and LQKENI.

This clonotype was seen at least ten times. The J gene is TRBJ1-1, the V gene TRBV5-1, with 7 bases identical to TRBD1. Trimming removed 4 bases from V and 4 bases from J; junction bases left unmatched: 10. This CDR3 has 15 residues. CDR1 is SGHRS, CDR2 YFSETQ, per germline. DNA of the CDR3: TGCGCCAGCAGCCCCGGAGGGGGACAGAGCACTGAAGCTTTCTTT. Translation gives CASSPGGGQSTEAFF.

The chain carries TRBV5-1 and TRBJ2-3, with D unclear. The germline CDR1 and CDR2 sequences are SGHRS and YFSETQ. Trimming took off 1 base at V and 5 bases at J, with 8 bases between the two ends. The CDR3 is 13 amino acids. The CDR3 is CASSLMLRDTQYF. DNA of the CDR3: TGCGCCAGCAGCTTGATGCTGCGAGATACGCAGTATTTT.

This clonotype was observed many times. A clone one base away is much larger, so this may be a read error. V and J are TRBV20-1 and TRBJ2-3; D is uncertain. V was cut by 2 bases and J by 6 bases, with 9 bases left in between. Germline values: CDR1 DFQATT, CDR2 SNEGSKA (reference sequence). CDR3 size: 12 residues. The CDR3 here is CSARPPFDTQYF. The CDR3 nucleotides read TGCAGTGCTAGACCCCCTTTCGATACGCAGTATTTT.

At least ten counts were recorded for this clonotype. The chain carries TRBV11-1 and TRBJ2-2; tentatively, D is TRBD1 or TRBD2 (5 bases each). There are 18 residues in the CDR3. Between the trimmed V and J ends, which lost 3 bases and 7 bases, there was a span of 24 bases. Germline V gene data show CDR1 as SGHAT and CDR2 as FQDESV (reference sequence). CDR3 sequence reads: CASSFSTASLTGVGELFF. In DNA form, the CDR3 reads TGTGCCAGCAGCTTCTCGACAGCCTCATTAACCGGGGTCGGGGAGCTGTTTTTT.

Remarks on this clonotype: Just one base apart from a much larger clone, this may be a read error. The rearrangement links TRBV20-1 to TRBJ1-2; D uncertain. The CDR3 runs to 13 residues. Germline CDR1 is DFQATT and CDR2 is SNEGSKA (reference sequence). CDR3 region: CSARDRANCGYTF. The CDR3 DNA reads as TGCAGTGCTAGAGATCGGGCTAACTGTGGCTACACCTTC.

Details on this clonotype: This sequence may be a read error, since a much larger clone differs from it by one base. In nucleotides, the CDR3 is TGTGCCAGCAGTACTGACAGGGGGAGGGCAGATACGCAGTATTTT. Protein sequence: CASSTDRGRADTQYF. The chain employs TRBV6-5 and TRBJ2-3, with 9 positions matching TRBD1. V lost 5 bases, J lost 4 bases, and 7 bases stayed unmatched. CDR1 is MNHEY, CDR2 SVGAGI, per germline. The CDR3 extends over 15 amino acids.

As to this clonotype: The conserved final phenylalanine or tryptophan is absent from the CDR3, which likely points to a read error. The chain uses TRBV20-1 and TRBJ1-2, with 7 bases identical to TRBD1. This CDR3 is 16 amino acids long. From germline, CDR1 is DFQATT and CDR2 SNEGSKA (reference sequence). V trimming: 3 bases; J trimming: 6 bases; junction bases outside the gene matches: 16. As DNA, the CDR3 is TGCAGTGCTAGTACCCAGCTCCTCACTCAGGGGGATGGCTACACCCTC. It specifies CSASTQLLTQGDGYTL.

This clonotype was counted many times. The chain links TRBV7-9 to TRBJ2-3; no definite D call. Looked up from germline, CDR1 is SEHNR and CDR2 is FQNEAQ (reference sequence). V gave up 3 bases and J gave up 1 base, with 14 bases separating them. CDR3 size: 16 residues. The CDR3 DNA reads TGTGCCAGCAGCTTTGGCAGGCCCTCGGGCACAGATACGCAGTATTTT. Residues: CASSFGRPSGTDTQYF. The full variable domain, completed using reference TRBV7-9 and TRBJ2-3, is DTGVSQNPRHKITKRGQNVTFRCDPISEHNRLYWYRQTLGQGPEFLTYFQNEAQLEKSRLLSDRFSAERPKGSFSTLEIQRTEQGDSAMYLCASSFGRPSGTDTQYFGPGTRLTVL.

This clonotype was observed many times. CDR3 sequence (DNA): TGTGCCAGCAGCCAAGAAATGGGCAGGGGAAAAGGCTACACCTTC. This gives the protein CASSQEMGRGKGYTF. The chain joins TRBV3-1 to TRBJ1-2; D is possibly TRBD1 (6 bases). This CDR3 comprises 15 residues. Trimming removed 0 bases from V and 8 bases from J, with 16 bases in between. The germline gives CDR1 LGHDT, CDR2 YNNKEL (reference sequence).

This clonotype was seen repeatedly, ten times or more. This chain joins TRBV24-1 and TRBJ2-2; TRBD1 might be the D (5 bases). V was shortened by 5 bases and J by 6 bases, with 15 bases between the two germline ends. The germline CDR1 and CDR2 sequences are KGHDR and SFDVKD. CDR3 length equals 15 residues. The CDR3 reads CATSAQGPWSGELFF. DNA of the CDR3: TGTGCCACCAGTGCCCAGGGCCCTTGGTCCGGGGAGCTGTTTTTT.